Each of the 26 T cell receptor beta chains below was sequenced from the same sample in a study of T cell changes during pregnancy in multiple sclerosis. The method was immunoSEQ multiplex PCR; TCRdb's version includes in-frame clones alone and lacks a portion of them. The repertoire holds tens of thousands of clones, with just over 90% as singletons. Specimen: peripheral blood, collected after pregnancy. These receptors were collected from a female donor with multiple sclerosis, enrolled in a pregnancy study.

V and J are TRBV2 and TRBJ2-5; 10 bases match TRBD2. Germline CDR1 SNHLY, CDR2 FYNNEI. The CDR3 loop spans 14 amino acids. J lost 4 bases, V lost 4 bases, and 3 bases had no gene match. CDR3 DNA sequence: TGTGCCAGCAGTGGAGCGGGAGGGCCAGAGACCCAGTACTTC. This codes for CASSGAGGPETQYF.

V usage is TRBV4-3 and J usage is TRBJ2-2; TRBD2 aligns across 7 bases. The germline CDR1 and CDR2 sequences are LGHNA and YSLEER. This CDR3 region has 17 residues. Trimming took 0 bases from V and 6 from J; bases not matched to a gene: 10. CDR3 residues: CASSQEGRVWAPGELFF. CDR3 DNA sequence: TGCGCCAGCAGCCAAGAGGGGAGGGTGTGGGCCCCCGGGGAGCTGTTTTTT.

This chain connects TRBV5-4 to TRBJ1-1, with 7 bases identical to TRBD1. J lost 4 bases, V lost 4 bases, and 4 bases had no gene match. The CDR3 consists of 13 residues. Germline CDR1 is SGHNT and CDR2 is YYREEE (reference sequence). As DNA, the CDR3 is TGTGCCAGCAGCAGAAACAGGGGCACTGAAGCTTTCTTT. It encodes CASSRNRGTEAFF. Using reference TRBV5-4 and TRBJ1-1 for the parts outside the CDR3, the full variable domain is ETGVTQSPTHLIKTRGQQVTLRCSSQSGHNTVSWYQQALGQGPQFIFQYYREEENGRGNFPPRFSGLQFPNYSSELNVNALELDDSALYLCASSRNRGTEAFFGQGTRLTVV.

The chain employs TRBV28 and TRBJ2-3; D perhaps matches TRBD1 (6 bases). There are 13 residues in the CDR3. Germline-derived CDR1 and CDR2 are MDHEN and SYDVKM. V lost 5 bases, J lost 14 bases, and 20 bases lay in between. The CDR3 here is CASSPPRGLRRYF. The CDR3 region has the DNA TGTGCCAGCAGTCCCCCCAGGGGTCTGCGACGGTATTTT. Full variable domain (outside the CDR3, taken from reference TRBV28 and TRBJ2-3): DVKVTQSSRYLVKRTGEKVFLECVQDMDHENMFWYRQDPGLGLRLIYFSYDVKMKEKGDIPEGYSVSREKKERFSLILESASTNQTSMYLCASSPPRGLRRYFGPGTRLTVL.

This clone was seen only once. The V gene is TRBV5-6, the J gene TRBJ1-2; maybe TRBD1 (6 bases). Germline loops: CDR1 SGHDT, CDR2 YYEEEE. V was pared by 3 bases and J by 5 bases, with 17 bases between. This CDR3 region has 15 residues. This CDR3 is CASSSRTALPYGYTF. The CDR3 DNA is TGTGCCAGCAGCTCGCGGACAGCGCTACCATATGGCTACACCTTC.

The chain recombines TRBV11-1 with TRBJ2-1, with 7 nucleotides matching TRBD1. The CDR3 totals 15 residues. The V gene end was trimmed by 6 bases and the J gene end by 7 bases; junction bases not matched to a gene: 12. The germline gives CDR1 SGHAT, CDR2 FQDESV (reference sequence). The CDR3 DNA reads as TGTGCCAGCAGTTTTCAGGGACAGAAAGTTAATGAGCAGTTCTTC. Translating it yields CASSFQGQKVNEQFF.

The chain combines TRBV18 with TRBJ2-7; TRBD2 aligns across 7 bases. This CDR3 comprises 14 residues. CDR1 is KGHSH and CDR2 is LQKENI in the germline V gene. The ends lost 2 bases at V and 7 bases at J; junction bases unmatched: 8. In DNA, the CDR3 is TGTGCCAGCTCACCAAGGGCTAGCGGTACTGAGCAGTACTTC. It specifies CASSPRASGTEQYF. The full variable domain, in which reference TRBV18 and TRBJ2-7 provide the parts outside the CDR3, is NAGVMQNPRHLVRRRGQEARLRCSPMKGHSHVYWYRQLPEEGLKFMVYLQKENIIDESGMPKERFSAEFPKEGPSILRIQQVVRGDSAAYFCASSPRASGTEQYFGPGTRLTVT.

This chain uses TRBV11-2 with TRBJ2-7, with 7 bases identical to TRBD1. The V and J ends lost 1 base and 5 bases, in that order; junction bases with no gene match: 11. The CDR3 runs 16 residues. Germline V gene lookup returns CDR1 SGHAT and CDR2 FQNNGV. CDR3 sequence reads: CASSLAPGTVTHEQYF. DNA of the CDR3: TGTGCCAGCAGCTTAGCCCCCGGGACAGTCACCCACGAGCAGTACTTC.

This chain joins TRBV5-5 and TRBJ2-1, with 8 nucleotides matching TRBD2. V was pared by 5 bases and J by 8 bases, with 15 bases of the junction left unmatched. From germline, CDR1 is SGHKS and CDR2 YYEKEE (reference sequence). The CDR3 sequence is 16 residues long. The CDR3 DNA reads as TGTGCCAGCAGGGGGGTTGGGACTAGACTTTTTTATGAGCAGTTCTTC. This sequence encodes CASRGVGTRLFYEQFF. Full variable domain (missing parts from reference TRBV5-5 and TRBJ2-1): DAGVTQSPTHLIKTRGQQVTLRCSPISGHKSVSWYQQVLGQGPQFIFQYYEKEERGRGNFPDRFSARQFPNYSSELNVNALLLGDSALYLCASRGVGTRLFYEQFFGPGTRLTVL.

The chain uses TRBV7-2 and TRBJ1-2; D unresolved. Germline V gives CDR1 SGHTA, CDR2 FQGNSA. The CDR3 length is 14 residues. Trimming shortened V by 1 base and J by 4 bases, and 10 bases separated the two germline ends. The CDR3 region is CASSLGGLSYGYTF. The CDR3 bases are TGTGCCAGCAGCTTAGGAGGGTTAAGCTATGGCTACACCTTC. Full variable domain (outside the CDR3, taken from reference TRBV7-2 and TRBJ1-2): GAGVSQSPSNKVTEKGKDVELRCDPISGHTALYWYRQSLGQGLEFLIYFQGNSAPDKSGLPSDRFSAERTGGSVSTLTIQRTQQEDSAVYLCASSLGGLSYGYTFGSGTRLTVV.

The rearrangement links TRBV5-1 to TRBJ1-2, with unresolved D. Germline loops: CDR1 SGHRS, CDR2 YFSETQ. This CDR3 region has 14 residues. The V and J ends lost 0 bases and 7 bases respectively, with 13 bases between them. The CDR3 DNA sequence: TGCGCCAGCAGCTTGGCCTCTGGTGAGGGTGGCTACACCTTC. Translating gives CASSLASGEGGYTF.

The chain uses TRBV27 and TRBJ2-3; D not resolved. V gave up 6 bases and J gave up 0 bases, with 7 bases separating them. The CDR3 has 13 amino acids. Per the germline V gene, CDR1 is MNHEY and CDR2 is SMNVEV (reference sequence). The CDR3 DNA follows: TGTGCCAGCAGCCTCTCTAGCACAGATACGCAGTATTTT. Its translation is CASSLSSTDTQYF.

This clone has just one count. The chain couples TRBV11-2 to TRBJ2-3; 7 bases fit TRBD1. Germline-derived CDR1 and CDR2 are SGHAT and FQNNGV. The length of the CDR3 is 17 residues. V was clipped by 3 bases and J by 0 bases; unmatched bases: 9. DNA of the CDR3: TGTGCCAGCAGCTTCCCCCGGACAGGACTTAGCACAGATACGCAGTATTTT. This codes for CASSFPRTGLSTDTQYF.

The rearrangement joins TRBV5-1 to TRBJ2-5, with D possibly TRBD1 on 6 matching bases. Between the trimmed V and J ends, which lost 2 bases and 4 bases, there was a span of 12 bases. Germline V CDR1 and CDR2: SGHRS, YFSETQ. This CDR3 region has 14 residues. CDR3 nucleotides: TGCGCCAGCAGCTTTCTAGGGGGTGGAGAGACCCAGTACTTC. It is translated as CASSFLGGGETQYF. Filled out from reference TRBV5-1 and TRBJ2-5, the complete variable domain reads KAGVTQTPRYLIKTRGQQVTLSCSPISGHRSVSWYQQTPGQGLQFLFEYFSETQRNKGNFPGRFSGRQFSNSRSEMNVSTLELGDSALYLCASSFLGGGETQYFGPGTRLLVL.

This clone was counted a few times. The V call is TRBV7-2, the J call TRBJ1-2, with 7 bases that match TRBD1. Germline V CDR1 and CDR2: SGHTA, FQGNSA. The CDR3 has 15 residues. The J segment lost 5 bases and the V segment lost 1 base, leaving 7 bases of the junction unmatched. As DNA, the CDR3 is TGTGCCAGCAGCTTAGGGGCGGAGGGACAGTATGGCTACACCTTC. This codes for CASSLGAEGQYGYTF.

The chain's CDR3 is CASSLGLAGYTDTQYF. As DNA, the CDR3 is TGTGCCAGCAGTTTAGGGCTAGCGGGATACACAGATACGCAGTATTTT. This chain links TRBV27 with TRBJ2-3; 9 bases fit TRBD2. The ends lost 2 bases at V and 2 bases at J; junction bases unmatched: 5. CDR1 MNHEY and CDR2 SMNVEV come from the germline V gene (reference sequence). This CDR3 region has 16 residues.

CDR3 sequence reads: CASSLSKHYEQYF. The CDR3 region has the DNA TGTGCCAGCAGTTTATCCAAGCACTACGAGCAGTACTTC. This chain links TRBV27 with TRBJ2-7; D ambiguous. The CDR3 sequence is 13 residues long. V dropped 0 bases and J dropped 3 bases, with 6 bases sitting between them. Germline V lookup: CDR1 MNHEY, CDR2 SMNVEV (reference sequence).

The chain couples TRBV27 to TRBJ2-7, with 9 bases aligning to TRBD2. V shed 5 bases and J 5 bases; nucleotides not matched to a gene: 19. The CDR3 contains 18 residues. Per the germline V gene, CDR1 is MNHEY and CDR2 is SMNVEV (reference sequence). Here the CDR3 DNA reads TGTGCCAGCAGTCCCCTCAGAGGGCTAGCGGGAATTCTGGACGAGCAGTACTTC. As protein: CASSPLRGLAGILDEQYF.

The V and J genes are TRBV4-1 and TRBJ1-2, with 7 bases that match TRBD1. The V and J ends lost 4 bases and 1 base, in that order; junction bases with no gene match: 15. In germline, CDR1 is MGHRA, CDR2 YSYEKL. This CDR3 region has 18 residues. In DNA, the CDR3 is TGCGCCAGCAGCCCTTCTATACTCCGGGACAGTAATAACTATGGCTACACCTTC. Encoded protein: CASSPSILRDSNNYGYTF.

The gene calls are TRBV28 and TRBJ2-7, with 7 bases lining up with TRBD2. The CDR3 is made up of 16 amino acids. Germline V gene sequence: CDR1 MDHEN, CDR2 SYDVKM. The trim removed 5 bases at V and 6 bases at J, leaving 16 bases unmatched. The CDR3 protein is CASSVRSGIPPPEQYF. The CDR3 DNA follows: TGTGCCAGCAGTGTGAGGAGCGGGATACCCCCCCCCGAGCAGTACTTC.

The chain is built from TRBV18 and TRBJ1-1, with 9 nucleotides matching TRBD1. V shed 1 base and J 1 base; nucleotides not matched to a gene: 1. This CDR3 is built from 15 residues. From germline, CDR1 is KGHSH and CDR2 LQKENI. The CDR3 DNA is TGTGCCAGCTCACCACGGACAGGGGCGAACACTGAAGCTTTCTTT. Encoded protein: CASSPRTGANTEAFF.

The chain couples TRBV2 to TRBJ2-5, with 8 bases aligning to TRBD1. The germline V gene encodes CDR1 SNHLY and CDR2 FYNNEI. The V and J ends lost 3 bases and 2 bases, in that order; junction bases with no gene match: 5. The CDR3 length is 15 residues. CDR3 amino acids: CASSDGQGSQETQYF. The CDR3 bases are TGTGCCAGCAGTGACGGACAGGGCTCTCAAGAGACCCAGTACTTC.

V gene TRBV6-5 combines with J gene TRBJ2-7, with D perhaps TRBD1 (5 bases). V was trimmed by 2 bases and J by 2 bases, leaving 10 bases between them. CDR3 length: 14 amino acids. Germline loops: CDR1 MNHEY, CDR2 SVGAGI. The CDR3 spells CASSYTRETYEQYF. The CDR3 bases are TGTGCCAGCAGTTACACCAGGGAAACCTACGAGCAGTACTTC.

The chain uses TRBV6-1 and TRBJ1-5; 9 bases are shared with TRBD1. Germline values: CDR1 MNHNS, CDR2 SASEGT. The CDR3 is made up of 19 amino acids. The V and J ends lost 3 bases and 1 base, in that order; junction bases with no gene match: 13. The CDR3 sequence: CASSDGRGTGTISNQPQHF. Here the CDR3 DNA reads TGTGCCAGCAGTGATGGTAGGGGGACAGGGACTATCAGCAATCAGCCCCAGCATTTT.

This clone was seen a handful of times. V and J are TRBV5-6 and TRBJ1-1, with D perhaps matching TRBD1 (6 bases). Germline CDR1 and CDR2: SGHDT and YYEEEE. The CDR3 has 16 residues. The V and J ends lost 4 bases and 0 bases respectively, with 16 bases between them. The CDR3 loop reads CASSHGDTSLNTEAFF. CDR3 nucleotides: TGTGCCAGCAGCCATGGGGACACCAGTTTGAACACTGAAGCTTTCTTT.

The rearrangement links TRBV9 to TRBJ2-7; D is unclear. Trimming shortened V by 4 bases and J by 2 bases, and 13 bases separated the two germline ends. Germline V gene lookup returns CDR1 SGDLS and CDR2 YYNGEE. The CDR3 totals 14 residues. The CDR3, as DNA: TGTGCCAGCAGCCCTACCCCAGACACCTACGAGCAGTACTTC. Its translation is CASSPTPDTYEQYF.